Given below is one T cell receptor (beta chain) in context. This record comes from a study of blood T cell repertoires in COVID-19. In the source study's methods: Amplified reference gene primers provided the basis for estimating nucleated cell counts. Generated by immunoSEQ multiplex PCR, the TCRdb table keeps only in-frame clones and is missing some. The V and J calls and clone size are taken from that table; D and trimming were inferred from the DNA. The sample holds over 250,000 clones, approximately 86% seen once. Cohort 3 recovery required two negative PCRs, clearance, or symptom resolution. Trimming left V 4 bases short and J 5 bases short, with 5 bases between. This CDR3 is 10 amino acids long. Germline V gene sequence: CDR1 GTSNPN, CDR2 SVGIG (reference sequence).

This sequence was found in a woman in her late teens or twenties who had recovered from COVID-19. The chain employs TRBV30 and TRBJ1-2; D unclear. Input material: PBMCs or T cells enriched from blood (not recorded which). The CDR3 loop is CAWNGYGYTF. DNA for the CDR3: TGTGCCTGGAACGGGTATGGCTACACCTTC.